These 10 T cell receptor beta chains came from one sample sequenced in a study of cytomegalovirus exposure and HLA in healthy donors. A multiplex PCR was run with 60 Vbeta primers and 13 Jbeta primers. Data came from immunoSEQ multiplex PCR; TCRdb stores just in-frame clones and leaves some out. The table includes under 200,000 clones, about 65% detected once. The sample was PBMCs. These receptors all come from a woman under 30 in good health and CMV-seropositive.

V gene TRBV15 combines with J gene TRBJ1-6; the D is unclear. Germline loops: CDR1 LNHNV, CDR2 YYDKDF (reference sequence). This CDR3 contains 14 residues. V was trimmed by 0 bases and J by 9 bases, leaving 9 bases between them. The CDR3, as DNA: TGTGCCACCAGCAGAGATCAGCGGGGTTCACCCCTCCACTTT. It is translated as CATSRDQRGSPLHF. The complete variable domain, with remaining parts taken from reference TRBV15 and TRBJ1-6, reads DAMVIQNPRYQVTQFGKPVTLSCSQTLNHNVMYWYQQKSSQAPKLLFHYYDKDFNNEADTPDNFQSRRPNTSFCFLDIRSPGLGDTAMYLCATSRDQRGSPLHFGNGTRLTVT.

This clone has just one count. This chain connects TRBV27 to TRBJ2-7; TRBD1 aligns across 7 bases. V was clipped by 5 bases and J by 4 bases; unmatched bases: 5. This CDR3 contains 13 residues. CDR1 is MNHEY and CDR2 is SMNVEV in the germline V gene (reference sequence). For the CDR3, the DNA is TGTGCCAGCAGTATCTTACAGGGGTACGAGCAGTACTTC. This sequence encodes CASSILQGYEQYF.

A note on this clone: This CDR3 is also generated by other DNA sequences in the sample. V gene TRBV5-1 combines with J gene TRBJ2-7; D call uncertain. The V end was cut by 0 bases, the J end by 1 base, with 5 bases between. This CDR3 comprises 13 residues. Per the germline V gene, CDR1 is SGHRS and CDR2 is YFSETQ. CDR3 coding DNA: TGCGCCAGCAGCTTGGCGAGGTCCTACGAGCAGTACTTC. Its translation: CASSLARSYEQYF.

The chain recombines TRBV13 with TRBJ2-3, with 13 bases matching TRBD2. Germline trimming cut 4 bases from V and 4 bases from J; bases unmatched to any gene: 17. Germline V gene sequence: CDR1 PRHDT, CDR2 FYEKMQ (reference sequence). This CDR3 is 20 amino acids long. The CDR3 DNA reads TGTGCCAGCAGCTACATCGGAGGACTAGCGGGAGTCCCTGGGGCAGATACGCAGTATTTT. Translation gives CASSYIGGLAGVPGADTQYF.

This chain links TRBV28 with TRBJ1-5; D gene uncertain. CDR1 and CDR2 (germline): MDHEN, SYDVKM. V gave up 3 bases and J gave up 5 bases, with 5 bases separating them. The CDR3 spans 12 residues. The CDR3 here is CASSFRDQPQHF. Here the CDR3 DNA reads TGTGCCAGCAGTTTTCGAGATCAGCCCCAGCATTTT.

The chain carries TRBV5-1 and TRBJ2-5; D gene uncertain. The CDR3 contains 13 residues. Looked up from germline, CDR1 is SGHRS and CDR2 is YFSETQ. The V end was cut by 0 bases, the J end by 5 bases, with 8 bases between. CDR3 sequence: CASSLGAHETQYF. The CDR3 bases are TGCGCCAGCAGCTTGGGGGCCCACGAGACCCAGTACTTC.

This chain joins TRBV27 and TRBJ2-2, with a weak D call TRBD1 (5 bases). V lost 1 base to trimming and J lost 4 bases, with 16 bases between them. Germline V CDR1 and CDR2: MNHEY, SMNVEV (reference sequence). This CDR3 region has 17 residues. CDR3 residues: CASSLYAGFSATGELFF. Here the CDR3 DNA reads TGTGCCAGCAGTTTATACGCAGGGTTTAGTGCCACCGGGGAGCTGTTTTTT.

The chain joins TRBV19 to TRBJ1-5, with D unclear. The CDR3 has 17 residues. Germline loops: CDR1 LNHDA, CDR2 SQIVND (reference sequence). Trimming removed 7 bases from V and 0 bases from J, with 19 bases in between. CDR3: CASTRFGAAYSNQPQHF. The DNA for the CDR3 is TGTGCCAGTACGAGATTTGGAGCCGCTTATAGCAATCAGCCCCAGCATTTT.

The rearrangement links TRBV27 to TRBJ2-2; no firm D call. V was shortened by 3 bases and J by 4 bases, with 9 bases between the two germline ends. The germline gives CDR1 MNHEY, CDR2 SMNVEV (reference sequence). This CDR3 is 14 amino acids long. CDR3 DNA: TGTGCCAGCAGTTTCGCCAGGTCCACCGGGGAGCTGTTTTTT. It translates to CASSFARSTGELFF.

The chain links TRBV9 to TRBJ2-7, with 8 bases fitting TRBD2. In germline, CDR1 is SGDLS, CDR2 YYNGEE. This CDR3 contains 15 residues. V dropped 3 bases and J dropped 4; count of bases not matched to a gene: 9. The CDR3 spells CASSAAGGSLYEQYF. CDR3 DNA sequence: TGTGCCAGCAGCGCCGCGGGGGGTTCCTTATACGAGCAGTACTTC.